These 17 T cell receptor beta chains were all obtained from the same sample, sequenced in a study of blood T cells in healthy people across ages. A sample-barcoded 5' primer and a J-beta primer mix were used in a second PCR of roughly 6 to 11 cycles. TCRdb itself ran the 5' RACE reads through MiXCR, one entry per CDR3 protein. Of 800,000 to 950,000 distinct CDR3 sequences listed, about 28% are singletons. These data were also filed under a second study, of T cells of mothers and their children.

The specimen was blood. These receptor sequences come from a woman aged 40 to 50 in good health.

The V and J genes are TRBV4-3 and TRBJ1-6; tentative D call: TRBD1 (6 bases). Trimming removed 0 bases from V and 0 bases from J, with 12 bases in between. Germline CDR1 LGHNA, CDR2 YSLEER. CDR3 size: 18 residues. The CDR3 is CASSQEWTENSYNSPLHF. In nucleotides, the CDR3 is TGCGCCAGCAGCCAAGAATGGACAGAAAACTCCTATAATTCACCCCTCCACTTT.

The chain is built from TRBV6-1 and TRBJ2-5; TRBD2 agrees at 10 bases. With 4 bases clipped from V and 11 bases from J, the junction kept 10 bases outside the gene matches. The CDR3 spans 14 residues. Germline CDR1 MNHNS, CDR2 SASEGT. The CDR3 reads CASSVSGRVWEQYF. The CDR3 DNA reads TGTGCCAGCAGTGTCAGCGGGAGGGTTTGGGAGCAGTACTTC.

Regarding this clonotype: This clone may be a read error of a much larger clone one base away. The genes are TRBV6-6 and TRBJ2-1; TRBD2 matches at 15 bases. Germline-derived CDR1 and CDR2 are MNHNY and SVGAGI (reference sequence). The CDR3 runs 16 residues. In nucleotides, the CDR3 is TGTACCAGCACCCTAGGGACTAGCGGGGGGTACAATGAGCAGTTCTTC. This gives the protein CTSTLGTSGGYNEQFF.

The chain couples TRBV20-1 to TRBJ2-5; TRBD1 agrees at 10 bases. The germline gives CDR1 DFQATT, CDR2 SNEGSKA (reference sequence). V dropped 0 bases and J dropped 10; count of bases not matched to a gene: 11. This CDR3 has 15 amino acids. The CDR3: CSARDPRDRGYDQYF. DNA of the CDR3: TGCAGTGCTAGAGATCCTCGGGACAGGGGATACGACCAGTACTTC.

Points on this clonotype: Compared with germline, one end of the junction differs, possibly owing to a read error. The rearrangement links TRBV20-1 to TRBJ1-2, with 9 bases lining up with TRBD1. The germline gives CDR1 DFQATT, CDR2 SNEGSKA (reference sequence). The CDR3 extends over 16 amino acids. The CDR3 reads CSLIGADRGLNCGYTF. The CDR3 coding sequence is TGCAGCCTCATCGGGGCGGACAGGGGACTGAACTGTGGCTACACCTTC.

This clonotype was seen a few times. The J gene is TRBJ1-5, the V gene TRBV28; 7 nucleotides match TRBD1. V was pared by 5 bases and J by 7 bases, with 8 bases of the junction left unmatched. Germline CDR1 MDHEN, CDR2 SYDVKM. CDR3 length: 14 amino acids. CDR3 region: CASSPLTGVQPQHF. Here the CDR3 DNA reads TGTGCCAGCAGTCCCTTAACAGGGGTACAGCCCCAGCATTTT.

This clonotype has more than one count but fewer than ten. The rearrangement joins TRBV29-1 to TRBJ1-2; D is perhaps TRBD1 (6 bases). The CDR3 sequence is 15 residues long. From germline, CDR1 is SQVTM and CDR2 ANQGSEA. Deletions cut 0 bases from V and 3 bases from J, with 14 bases between. CDR3 region: CSVEDPGGGYYGYTF. DNA of the CDR3: TGCAGCGTTGAAGATCCGGGGGGCGGGTACTATGGCTACACCTTC. Looking up the rest from reference TRBV29-1 and TRBJ1-2 gives the full variable domain: SAVISQKPSRDICQRGTSLTIQCQVDSQVTMMFWYRQQPGQSLTLIATANQGSEATYESGFVIDKFPISRPNLTFSTLTVSNMSPEDSSIYLCSVEDPGGGYYGYTFGSGTRLTVV.

In its sample, this clonotype was seen a few times. This may be a read error, as it is one base from a much larger clone. The V and J genes are TRBV12-3 or TRBV12-4 and TRBJ2-5, with 13 bases identical to TRBD2. The V gene end was trimmed by 6 bases and the J gene end by 5 bases; junction bases not matched to a gene: 6. CDR3 length: 15 residues. CDR3 nucleotide sequence: TGTGCCAGCAGGAGCGGGACTAGCGGGGCGGAGACCCAGTACTTC. Its translation is CASRSGTSGAETQYF.

For this clonotype: A junction boundary mismatches the germline segment, possibly from a read error. The chain employs TRBV6-5 and TRBJ2-7, with D possibly TRBD1 on 5 matching bases. Per germline, CDR1 MNHEY and CDR2 SVGAGI. This CDR3 has 13 residues. The CDR3 DNA sequence: TGTGCCAGCAGTTGGACACCATCCTACAAGCAGTACTTC. The encoded protein is CASSWTPSYKQYF.

This clonotype was seen a few times. The chain is built from TRBV5-1 and TRBJ2-3, with D possibly being TRBD1 (9 bases). CDR3 length equals 15 residues. The V end was cut by 5 bases, the J end by 3 bases, with 16 bases between. Germline V gives CDR1 SGHRS, CDR2 YFSETQ. CDR3 protein: CASSRGGQGTDTQYF. The CDR3 nucleotides are TGCGCCAGCAGTCGGGGGGGACAGGGAACAGATACGCAGTATTTT. The full variable domain, its missing parts supplied by reference TRBV5-1 and TRBJ2-3, is KAGVTQTPRYLIKTRGQQVTLSCSPISGHRSVSWYQQTPGQGLQFLFEYFSETQRNKGNFPGRFSGRQFSNSRSEMNVSTLELGDSALYLCASSRGGQGTDTQYFGPGTRLTVL.

This clonotype appeared a few times. The chain joins TRBV27 to TRBJ1-2; 9 bases agree with TRBD1. The V and J ends lost 8 bases and 8 bases, in that order; junction bases with no gene match: 6. This CDR3 comprises 12 residues. Germline V gene data show CDR1 as MNHEY and CDR2 as SMNVEV (reference sequence). The CDR3: CASSGTGQGYTF. DNA for the CDR3: TGTGCCAGCTCCGGGACAGGGCAGGGCTACACCTTC.

This clonotype occurred once. The chain carries TRBV4-1 and TRBJ2-1; no firm D call. CDR1 and CDR2 from the germline V gene are MGHRA and YSYEKL. V was cut by 1 base and J by 0 bases, with 10 bases left in between. The CDR3 contains 16 residues. CDR3 residues: CASSQGDRTSYNEQFF. In DNA form, the CDR3 reads TGCGCCAGCAGCCAAGGTGATAGGACCTCCTACAATGAGCAGTTCTTC.

This clonotype was seen a few times. The chain is built from TRBV9 and TRBJ2-3; no definite D call. V lost 0 bases and J 3 bases, leaving 8 bases between the germline ends. Germline CDR1 SGDLS, CDR2 YYNGEE. The CDR3 contains 14 residues. The CDR3 is CASSVGYFTDTQYF. CDR3 bases: TGTGCCAGCAGCGTAGGATACTTTACAGATACGCAGTATTTT.

This chain links TRBV4-3 with TRBJ1-2; a possible D gene is TRBD1 (6 bases). From germline, CDR1 is LGHNA and CDR2 YSLEER. CDR3 size: 16 residues. Trimming shortened V by 2 bases and J by 1 base, and 14 bases separated the two germline ends. The CDR3 here is CASSQTLGQLNYGYTF. CDR3 sequence (DNA): TGCGCCAGCAGCCAAACCTTAGGACAGCTTAACTATGGCTACACCTTC.

This clonotype has a handful of counts. The genes are TRBV9 and TRBJ2-3, with a weak D call TRBD2 (7 bases). V lost 5 bases and J lost 3, with 19 bases in between. Germline CDR1 SGDLS, CDR2 YYNGEE. This CDR3 has 16 residues. This chain's CDR3 is CASSFIGGGGTDTQYF. CDR3 bases: TGTGCCAGCAGTTTCATAGGAGGGGGGGGTACAGATACGCAGTATTTT.

The chain links TRBV4-2 to TRBJ2-3; D perhaps matches TRBD2 (6 bases). The CDR3 contains 16 residues. Trimming removed 0 bases at V and 10 bases at J, with 20 bases between. Germline V gene data show CDR1 as LGHNA and CDR2 as YNFKEQ. The CDR3 spells CASSQDLAGPGIAQYF. The CDR3 DNA reads as TGTGCCAGCAGCCAAGACCTGGCGGGGCCTGGGATTGCGCAGTATTTT.

This clonotype has only a few counts. This chain uses TRBV28 with TRBJ1-4; a weak D match, TRBD1 (5 bases). The CDR3 has 15 residues. Germline values: CDR1 MDHEN, CDR2 SYDVKM. Deletions cut 6 bases from V and 4 bases from J, with 15 bases between. The CDR3: CASSHRRGSNEKLFF. In DNA, the CDR3 is TGTGCCAGCAGCCATAGGAGGGGAAGTAATGAAAAACTGTTTTTT.